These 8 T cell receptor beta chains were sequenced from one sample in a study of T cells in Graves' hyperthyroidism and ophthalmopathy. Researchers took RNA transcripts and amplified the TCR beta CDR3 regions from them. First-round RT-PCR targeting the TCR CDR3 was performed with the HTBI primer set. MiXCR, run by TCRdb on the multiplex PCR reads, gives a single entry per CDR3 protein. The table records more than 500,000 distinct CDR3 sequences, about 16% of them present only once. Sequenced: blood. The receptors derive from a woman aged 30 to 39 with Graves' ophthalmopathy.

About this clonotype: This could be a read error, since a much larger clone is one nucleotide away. The CDR3 spells CASSQALGLAGVEAQYF. The CDR3 DNA reads TGTGCCAGCAGCCAAGCGCTGGGACTAGCGGGAGTGGAGGCCCAGTACTTC. The gene calls are TRBV3-1 and TRBJ2-5; 14 bases map to TRBD2. The germline V gene encodes CDR1 LGHDT and CDR2 YNNKEL (reference sequence). This CDR3 comprises 17 residues. V gave up 1 base and J gave up 9 bases; unmatched junction bases: 10.

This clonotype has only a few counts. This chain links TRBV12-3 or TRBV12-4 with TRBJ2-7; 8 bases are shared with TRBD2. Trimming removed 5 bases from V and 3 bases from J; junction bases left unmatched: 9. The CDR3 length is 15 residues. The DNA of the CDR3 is TGTGCCAGCAGTCGACCTAGCGGGTCAATCTACGAGCAGTACTTC. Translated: CASSRPSGSIYEQYF.

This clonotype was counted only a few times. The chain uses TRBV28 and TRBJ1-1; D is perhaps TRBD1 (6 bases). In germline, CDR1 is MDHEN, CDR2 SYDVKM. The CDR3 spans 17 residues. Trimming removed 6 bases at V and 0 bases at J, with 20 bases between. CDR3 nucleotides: TGTGCCAGCAGGACCTCCTGGACAGCTAACTTGAACACTGAAGCTTTCTTT. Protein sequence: CASRTSWTANLNTEAFF.

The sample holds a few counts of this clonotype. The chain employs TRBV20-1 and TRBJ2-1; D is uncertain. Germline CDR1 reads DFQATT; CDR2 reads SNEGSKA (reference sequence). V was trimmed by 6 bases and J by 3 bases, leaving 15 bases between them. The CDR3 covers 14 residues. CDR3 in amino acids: CSARSIDHYNEQFF. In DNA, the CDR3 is TGCAGTGCAAGGTCCATCGACCACTACAATGAGCAGTTCTTC.

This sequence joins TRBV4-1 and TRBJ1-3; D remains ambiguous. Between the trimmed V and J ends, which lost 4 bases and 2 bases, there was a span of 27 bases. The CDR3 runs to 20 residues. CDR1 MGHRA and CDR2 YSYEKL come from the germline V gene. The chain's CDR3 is CASSRAPGQAGRGTGNTIYF. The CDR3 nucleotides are TGCGCCAGCAGCCGTGCCCCAGGTCAGGCAGGCCGAGGGACTGGAAACACCATATATTTT.

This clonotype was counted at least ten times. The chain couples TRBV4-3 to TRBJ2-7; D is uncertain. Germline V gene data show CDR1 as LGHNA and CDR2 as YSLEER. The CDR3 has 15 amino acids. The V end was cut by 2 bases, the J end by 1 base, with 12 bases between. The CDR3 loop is CASSQYQGLSYEQYF. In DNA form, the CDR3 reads TGCGCCAGCAGCCAATATCAAGGGCTTTCCTACGAGCAGTACTTC.

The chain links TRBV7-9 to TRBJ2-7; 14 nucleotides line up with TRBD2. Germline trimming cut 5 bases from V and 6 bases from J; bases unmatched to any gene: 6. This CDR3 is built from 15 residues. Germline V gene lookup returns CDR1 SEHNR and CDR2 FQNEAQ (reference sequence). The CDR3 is CASSPTSGRAGEQYF. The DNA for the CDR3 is TGTGCCAGCAGCCCGACTAGCGGGAGGGCCGGCGAGCAGTACTTC.

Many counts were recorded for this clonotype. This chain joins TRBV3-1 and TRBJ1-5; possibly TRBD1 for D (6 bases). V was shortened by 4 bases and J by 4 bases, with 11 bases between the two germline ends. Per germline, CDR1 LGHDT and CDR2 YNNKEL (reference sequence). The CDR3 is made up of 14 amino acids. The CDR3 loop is CASSPIRGNQPQHF. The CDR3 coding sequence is TGTGCCAGCAGCCCGATAAGGGGGAATCAGCCCCAGCATTTT.